Each of the 22 T cell receptor beta chains below was sequenced from the same sample in a study of OX40 agonist ivuxolimab in advanced cancers. This table comes from immunoSEQ multiplex PCR, and its TCRdb copy is limited to in-frame clones, with some not included. The sample includes around 78,000 clones, around 87% of them seen just once. The input for sequencing was CD4+ or CD8+ T cells sorted from blood, taken in a trial of the OX40 agonist ivuxolimab. The receptors here all came from an adult with an advanced solid tumor such as melanoma, head and neck, liver or kidney cancer.

Only a few counts were recorded for this clone. The chain carries TRBV5-1 and TRBJ1-1; D might be TRBD1 (6 bases). The CDR3 sequence is 13 residues long. CDR1 and CDR2 from the germline V gene are SGHRS and YFSETQ. V lost 3 bases and J lost 1, with 7 bases in between. The chain's CDR3 is CASSWGQNTEAFF. The CDR3 DNA is TGCGCCAGCAGCTGGGGACAGAACACTGAAGCTTTCTTT.

The CDR3 reads CASSSGQRSSGNTIYF. In DNA form, the CDR3 reads TGTGCCAGCAGTTCGGGACAGCGAAGCTCTGGAAACACCATATATTTT. The V and J genes are TRBV28 and TRBJ1-3, with TRBD1 matching 7 bases. CDR1 is MDHEN, CDR2 SYDVKM, per germline. The CDR3 totals 16 residues. V shed 4 bases, J shed 0 bases, and the junction held 6 bases outside the gene matches.

The chain recombines TRBV29-1 with TRBJ2-7; D is uncertain. Trimming shortened V by 3 bases and J by 0 bases, and 12 bases separated the two germline ends. In germline, CDR1 is SQVTM, CDR2 ANQGSEA. This CDR3 contains 14 residues. Here the CDR3 reads CSVEGDTNSYEQYF. The CDR3 nucleotides read TGCAGCGTTGAGGGTGACACCAACTCCTACGAGCAGTACTTC.

This clone was counted only a few times. The chain links TRBV11-2 to TRBJ2-4, with 9 bases fitting TRBD1. The CDR3 loop spans 15 amino acids. The germline gives CDR1 SGHAT, CDR2 FQNNGV. V lost 4 bases and J lost 7; bases outside the gene matches: 8. The CDR3 spells CASSSMGQGGNIQYF. In DNA, the CDR3 is TGTGCCAGCAGCTCTATGGGACAGGGCGGGAACATTCAGTACTTC.

Only one count was recorded for this clone. The gene calls are TRBV7-3 and TRBJ2-1; D possibly corresponds to TRBD2 (6 bases). V was trimmed by 5 bases and J by 5 bases, leaving 10 bases between them. The CDR3 loop spans 13 amino acids. Germline CDR1 SGHTA, CDR2 FQGTGA. CDR3 nucleotide sequence: TGTGCCAGCAGCCCGGGGGTGAACAATGAGCAGTTCTTC. This translates into CASSPGVNNEQFF.

A note on this clone: The junction differs from germline at one of its ends, possibly a read error. The sample has other DNA sequences that encode this CDR3 too. V is TRBV15 and J is TRBJ1-1; maybe TRBD1 (6 bases). Germline-derived CDR1 and CDR2 are LNHNV and YYDKDF (reference sequence). CDR3 length equals 15 residues. CDR3 coding DNA: TGTGCCACCAGCACGTTAACAGGGTTTAACACCGAAGCTTTCTTT. Residues: CATSTLTGFNTEAFF.

The V call is TRBV19, the J call TRBJ2-4; 12 bases fit TRBD1. Losses at the gene ends were 7 bases for V and 2 bases for J; bases not matched to a gene: 9. The CDR3 contains 17 residues. Germline CDR1 is LNHDA and CDR2 is SQIVND (reference sequence). This CDR3 reads CASTLRGQGATKNIQYF. CDR3 sequence (DNA): TGTGCCAGTACCTTAAGGGGACAGGGGGCCACCAAAAACATTCAGTACTTC.

The rearrangement joins TRBV5-1 to TRBJ2-1, with 8 nucleotides matching TRBD2. CDR1 and CDR2 (germline): SGHRS, YFSETQ. This CDR3 is built from 15 residues. The V and J ends lost 2 bases and 7 bases, in that order; junction bases with no gene match: 8. CDR3 in amino acids: CASSLISGSKNEQFF. The DNA of the CDR3 is TGCGCCAGCAGCTTAATCAGCGGGAGTAAGAATGAGCAGTTCTTC.

The CDR3 here is CASSLFTGQGYNSPLHF. Here the CDR3 DNA reads TGTGCCAGCAGTTTATTTACAGGACAGGGGTACAATTCACCCCTCCACTTT. The rearrangement uses TRBV27 and TRBJ1-6; 9 bases are a match to TRBD1. Germline CDR1 is MNHEY and CDR2 is SMNVEV (reference sequence). The ends lost 1 base at V and 7 bases at J; junction bases unmatched: 8. The CDR3 is made up of 17 amino acids.

The sample holds one count of this clone. The chain is built from TRBV5-1 and TRBJ2-3; no definite D call. V was shortened by 4 bases and J by 0 bases, with 12 bases between the two germline ends. From germline, CDR1 is SGHRS and CDR2 YFSETQ. The CDR3 runs to 15 residues. The CDR3 sequence: CASSGFSSSTDTQYF. The CDR3 nucleotides are TGCGCCAGCAGCGGTTTCTCATCTAGCACAGATACGCAGTATTTT.

CDR3 DNA sequence: TGCAGCGTTTACGGGACAGGGGGATCCTACGAGCAGTACTTC. Its translation is CSVYGTGGSYEQYF. The V gene is TRBV29-1, the J gene TRBJ2-7; 11 bases are a match to TRBD1. The germline V gene encodes CDR1 SQVTM and CDR2 ANQGSEA. This CDR3 has 14 amino acids. Trimming took 5 bases from V and 1 from J; bases not matched to a gene: 4.

The chain is built from TRBV18 and TRBJ2-1, with D unresolved. V was clipped by 3 bases and J by 5 bases, with 17 bases between them. Germline CDR1 and CDR2: KGHSH and LQKENI. CDR3 size: 16 residues. CDR3 coding DNA: TGTGCCAGCTCACCCCTGTTTTATCCGGCGGACAATGAGCAGTTCTTC. Amino acid sequence: CASSPLFYPADNEQFF.

V gene TRBV6-6 combines with J gene TRBJ1-5; D remains ambiguous. Germline V CDR1 and CDR2: MNHNY, SVGAGI (reference sequence). This CDR3 comprises 15 residues. Trimming took 4 bases from V and 2 from J, leaving 12 bases between them. CDR3 protein: CASSSVVGGNQPQHF. CDR3 DNA sequence: TGTGCCAGCAGTTCCGTCGTTGGCGGCAATCAGCCCCAGCATTTT.

This clone was seen a single time. The chain joins TRBV11-1 to TRBJ2-2, with TRBD2 identical over 8 bases. The CDR3 length is 15 residues. Germline V lookup: CDR1 SGHAT, CDR2 FQDESV (reference sequence). J gave up 4 bases and V 1 base, and 2 bases lay outside the gene matches. CDR3 DNA: TGTGCCAGCAGCTTAGGCGGGGGGCGCACCGGGGAGCTGTTTTTT. The encoded protein is CASSLGGGRTGELFF.

This chain joins TRBV10-3 and TRBJ1-4; D is undetermined. CDR3 length equals 14 residues. V was cut by 5 bases and J by 0 bases, with 7 bases left in between. The germline V gene has CDR1 ENHRY and CDR2 SYGVKD. As DNA, the CDR3 is TGTGCCATCAGTCCGGATGCAACTAATGAAAAACTGTTTTTT. It translates to CAISPDATNEKLFF.

This sequence joins TRBV7-3 and TRBJ1-6; a possible D gene is TRBD1 (5 bases). V was pared by 5 bases and J by 6 bases, with 8 bases between. Germline V gives CDR1 SGHTA, CDR2 FQGTGA. The CDR3 is made up of 13 amino acids. DNA of the CDR3: TGTGCCAGCAGCCGAGACAGTAATTCACCCCTCCACTTT. It is translated as CASSRDSNSPLHF.

The rearrangement joins TRBV5-5 to TRBJ1-1; D remains ambiguous. The CDR3 runs 14 residues. V shed 0 bases and J shed 2 bases, with 8 bases lying between them. CDR1 is SGHKS, CDR2 YYEKEE, per germline (reference sequence). The CDR3 is CASSLVVVNTEAFF. The CDR3 DNA reads TGTGCCAGCAGCTTGGTTGTTGTTAACACTGAAGCTTTCTTT.

V usage is TRBV4-2 and J usage is TRBJ2-7; 8 bases fit TRBD2. CDR1 is LGHNA, CDR2 YNFKEQ, per germline. The CDR3 is made up of 14 amino acids. J lost 4 bases, V lost 1 base, and 3 bases had no gene match. CDR3 nucleotides: TGTGCCAGCAGCCAAGCGGGGGGGCTTTACGAGCAGTACTTC. Translated: CASSQAGGLYEQYF.

The chain employs TRBV10-3 and TRBJ1-1; D is perhaps TRBD1 (5 bases). CDR1 and CDR2 (germline): ENHRY, SYGVKD. V gave up 6 bases and J gave up 5 bases, with 7 bases separating them. CDR3 length: 11 residues. The CDR3 protein is CAIRGQTEAFF. DNA for the CDR3: TGTGCCATCAGGGGGCAGACTGAAGCTTTCTTT.

The rearrangement uses TRBV2 and TRBJ1-5, with 9 bases fitting TRBD1. This CDR3 spans 14 amino acids. The germline CDR1 and CDR2 sequences are SNHLY and FYNNEI. Germline trimming cut 5 bases from V and 4 bases from J; bases unmatched to any gene: 3. CDR3 sequence: CASSFDRGNQPQHF. In DNA form, the CDR3 reads TGTGCCAGCAGTTTCGACAGGGGGAATCAGCCCCAGCATTTT. The complete variable domain, with remaining parts taken from reference TRBV2 and TRBJ1-5, reads EPEVTQTPSHQVTQMGQEVILRCVPISNHLYFYWYRQILGQKVEFLVSFYNNEISEKSEIFDDQFSVERPDGSNFTLKIRSTKLEDSAMYFCASSFDRGNQPQHFGDGTRLSIL.

The chain employs TRBV15 and TRBJ2-7; 12 bases line up with TRBD2. Germline assignment: CDR1 LNHNV and CDR2 YYDKDF (reference sequence). This CDR3 is built from 17 residues. V trimming: 0 bases; J trimming: 5 bases; junction bases outside the gene matches: 8. CDR3 sequence (DNA): TGTGCCACCAGCAGAGATTCTAGTTGGACTAGCGGGGACGAGCAGTACTTC. Its translation is CATSRDSSWTSGDEQYF.

The rearrangement uses TRBV2 and TRBJ2-5; 7 nucleotides align to TRBD1. Germline V CDR1 and CDR2: SNHLY, FYNNEI. Unmatched junction bases numbered 9, after V lost 6 bases and J lost 5 bases. The CDR3 covers 14 residues. CDR3 sequence: CASSYRTGVETQYF. The CDR3 DNA reads as TGTGCCAGCAGCTATAGGACAGGCGTGGAGACCCAGTACTTC.